This TCR beta chain comes out of a study of T cell responses to AZD1222 COVID-19 vaccine. Overall study context: Second-dose recipients at about 4 or about 12 weeks were treated as one pooled group. Regarding the study as a whole: There were mostly white British donors and more females than males, and clonal diversity was possibly underestimated.

The method was immunoSEQ multiplex PCR; TCRdb's version includes in-frame clones alone and lacks a portion of them. The sample contains about 130,000 clones, 80% to 90% of which appear only once. As regards this clone: Its antigen is unidentified.

This specimen consisted of peripheral blood, obtained on day 0 of AZD1222 vaccination. The sequence came from an adult in good health.

The CDR3 DNA reads as TGTGCCAGCAGTACCCCCGGGTGGGGGCAGGAAGCTTTCTTT. This sequence encodes CASSTPGWGQEAFF. The chain uses TRBV28 and TRBJ1-1, with D possibly matching TRBD1 (6 bases). CDR1 is MDHEN, CDR2 SYDVKM, per germline. Trimming shortened V by 5 bases and J by 8 bases, and 18 bases separated the two germline ends. This CDR3 region has 14 residues.